Listed here are 18 T cell receptor beta chains from one sample, sequenced in a study of T cell responses to AZD1222 COVID-19 vaccine. Repertoires were generated with immunoSEQ multiplex PCR, while TCRdb's copy carries only in-frame clones and drops some. The sample yields under 95,000 clones, roughly 88% seen once. Material: peripheral blood, obtained 28 days after the second AZD1222 dose. The origin of the receptors is an adult who received the AZD1222 COVID-19 vaccine.

The chain combines TRBV28 with TRBJ1-5; D ambiguous. This CDR3 has 15 residues. Germline CDR1 is MDHEN and CDR2 is SYDVKM. The V end lost 2 bases, the J end lost 1 base, and 9 bases lay between the germline ends. CDR3 in DNA: TGTGCCAGCAGTTTAGTAGAGTCGAGCAATCAGCCCCAGCATTTT. It specifies CASSLVESSNQPQHF.

J is TRBJ2-5 and V is TRBV5-1; 10 nucleotides line up with TRBD2. Per germline, CDR1 SGHRS and CDR2 YFSETQ. The CDR3 sequence is 17 residues long. The V gene end was trimmed by 0 bases and the J gene end by 7 bases; junction bases not matched to a gene: 12. DNA for the CDR3: TGCGCCAGCAGCTTGGAACTAGCGGGGAGCCGTTATTTGACCCAGTACTTC. It translates to CASSLELAGSRYLTQYF.

This clone was counted between two and nine times. This sequence joins TRBV6-5 and TRBJ1-6; 7 bases map to TRBD1. This CDR3 is 14 amino acids long. Germline CDR1 reads MNHEY; CDR2 reads SVGAGI. V lost 6 bases and J lost 16; bases outside the gene matches: 15. CDR3 nucleotide sequence: TGTGCCAGCAGCCGCGGACAGGACCGACTCCTTCTCCACTTT. Protein product: CASSRGQDRLLLHF.

The genes are TRBV5-5 and TRBJ1-2; the match to TRBD1 covers 9 bases. This CDR3 contains 15 residues. Germline CDR1 and CDR2: SGHKS and YYEKEE (reference sequence). J lost 4 bases, V lost 4 bases, and 8 bases had no gene match. CDR3 residues: CASSVTGTGSYGYTF. The CDR3 DNA is TGTGCCAGCAGCGTCACCGGGACAGGGAGCTATGGCTACACCTTC.

This chain connects TRBV19 to TRBJ2-3; D is uncertain. The germline V gene encodes CDR1 LNHDA and CDR2 SQIVND (reference sequence). CDR3 length: 13 amino acids. V lost 3 bases to trimming and J lost 6 bases, with 10 bases between them. The CDR3 here is CASSIRPGDTQYF. The CDR3 DNA sequence: TGTGCCAGTAGTATTCGGCCGGGTGATACGCAGTATTTT.

This chain joins TRBV5-5 and TRBJ1-6; 7 bases fit TRBD1. This CDR3 contains 17 residues. V lost 2 bases, J lost 0 bases, and 5 bases stayed unmatched. CDR1 is SGHKS, CDR2 YYEKEE, per germline (reference sequence). The CDR3 is CASSFPGQSSYNSPLHF. The DNA for the CDR3 is TGTGCCAGCAGCTTTCCGGGACAGAGCTCCTATAATTCACCCCTCCACTTT. The entire variable domain, with the rest obtained from reference TRBV5-5 and TRBJ1-6, is as follows: DAGVTQSPTHLIKTRGQQVTLRCSPISGHKSVSWYQQVLGQGPQFIFQYYEKEERGRGNFPDRFSARQFPNYSSELNVNALLLGDSALYLCASSFPGQSSYNSPLHFGNGTRLTVT.

The V gene is TRBV11-2, the J gene TRBJ1-1, with D perhaps matching TRBD1 (5 bases). Trimming left V 3 bases short and J 4 bases short, with 15 bases between. Germline CDR1 reads SGHAT; CDR2 reads FQNNGV. The CDR3 is 15 amino acids. CDR3 DNA: TGTGCCAGCAGCTTCATCCAGGGCATTGGCACTGAAGCTTTCTTT. Protein product: CASSFIQGIGTEAFF.

V usage is TRBV6-1 and J usage is TRBJ1-2, with TRBD1 identical over 8 bases. Trimming took 2 bases from V and 13 from J; bases not matched to a gene: 9. From germline, CDR1 is MNHNS and CDR2 SASEGT. This CDR3 comprises 13 residues. The CDR3 region is CASSERDRSLITF. The DNA of the CDR3 is TGTGCCAGCAGTGAACGGGACAGGTCCTTAATCACCTTC.

This chain uses TRBV3-1 (or the pseudogene TRBV3-2) with TRBJ1-5; D unclear. CDR1 is LGHDT and CDR2 is YNNKEL in the germline V gene (reference sequence). CDR3 size: 15 residues. The germline V and J ends were trimmed by 0 bases and 5 bases, with 11 bases remaining between them. CDR3 protein: CASSQDTGKDQPQHF. CDR3 sequence (DNA): TGTGCCAGCAGCCAAGACACGGGAAAGGATCAGCCCCAGCATTTT.

This chain uses TRBV7-3 with TRBJ2-3; D unclear. The CDR3 extends over 14 amino acids. Germline V gene data show CDR1 as SGHTA and CDR2 as FQGTGA. V lost 4 bases to trimming and J lost 3 bases, with 11 bases between them. CDR3 nucleotide sequence: TGTGCCAGCAGCTCCTACCCGGGTACAGATACGCAGTATTTT. Its protein product is CASSSYPGTDTQYF.

The chain couples TRBV7-3 to TRBJ2-7; possible D gene TRBD1, 6 bases. V lost 5 bases and J 6 bases, leaving 14 bases between the germline ends. Germline lookup yields CDR1 SGHTA and CDR2 FQGTGA. The CDR3 has 13 residues. CDR3 sequence reads: CASSHTNRAEQYF. CDR3 sequence (DNA): TGTGCCAGCAGCCATACTAACAGGGCCGAGCAGTACTTC.

This sequence joins TRBV2 and TRBJ1-2; D gene ambiguous. This CDR3 is built from 16 residues. V shed 0 bases and J shed 0 bases, with 11 bases lying between them. Germline CDR1 is SNHLY and CDR2 is FYNNEI. DNA for the CDR3: TGTGCCAGCAGTGAAGCACTCGCGGTAGCTAACTATGGCTACACCTTC. Protein: CASSEALAVANYGYTF.

The rearrangement joins TRBV10-2 to TRBJ2-1, with 8 bases lining up with TRBD1. The CDR3 covers 19 residues. Trimming removed 2 bases from V and 4 bases from J; junction bases left unmatched: 16. Per the germline V gene, CDR1 is WSHSY and CDR2 is SAAADI. The CDR3 DNA sequence: TGCGCCAGCAGTGAGCCCGGACAGGGTGGTTCCCTTATTTACAATGAGCAGTTCTTC. Translation gives CASSEPGQGGSLIYNEQFF.

This CDR3 reads CASSLRRGVHEQYF. The CDR3 nucleotides are TGTGCCAGCAGCTTACGTCGGGGGGTCCACGAGCAGTACTTC. This sequence joins TRBV6-5 and TRBJ2-7, with 7 positions matching TRBD2. CDR1 and CDR2 (germline): MNHEY, SVGAGI. V was clipped by 6 bases and J by 5 bases; unmatched bases: 10. This CDR3 is built from 14 residues.

The CDR3 sequence: CASSPIVSSTDTQYF. Here the CDR3 DNA reads TGCGCCAGCAGCCCTATAGTAAGTTCGACAGATACGCAGTATTTT. V usage is TRBV4-1 and J usage is TRBJ2-3; D gene uncertain. Germline V lookup: CDR1 MGHRA, CDR2 YSYEKL. This CDR3 region has 15 residues. V was trimmed by 4 bases and J by 3 bases, leaving 14 bases between them.

The chain carries TRBV28 and TRBJ1-5; D gene uncertain. The CDR3 is 11 amino acids. Germline V gene data show CDR1 as MDHEN and CDR2 as SYDVKM. Trimming stripped 3 bases from V and 4 bases from J, with 1 base between. The CDR3 nucleotides are TGTGCCAGCAGTTTGAATCAGCCCCAGCATTTT. It is translated as CASSLNQPQHF.

This clone occurred a few times. The V call is TRBV27, the J call TRBJ2-2; possible D gene TRBD1, 5 bases. The CDR3 is 18 residues long. The V and J ends lost 6 bases and 2 bases respectively, with 22 bases between them. In germline, CDR1 is MNHEY, CDR2 SMNVEV (reference sequence). The CDR3 loop is CASSSATAQGRNTGELFF. The CDR3 bases are TGTGCCAGCAGCTCCGCGACCGCCCAGGGTCGTAACACCGGGGAGCTGTTTTTT.

This clone was counted once. V and J are TRBV28 and TRBJ2-7; the D gene is possibly TRBD1 (5 bases). Germline CDR1 reads MDHEN; CDR2 reads SYDVKM. The CDR3 is made up of 13 amino acids. V was clipped by 7 bases and J by 4 bases, with 14 bases between them. The CDR3 spells CASKGVTGYEQYF. The CDR3 DNA reads as TGTGCCAGCAAAGGGGTTACTGGGTACGAGCAGTACTTC.